This is a list of T cell receptor beta chains from one sample in a study of beta chain features in type 1 diabetes. Using immunoSEQ multiplex PCR, the repertoire was profiled, and TCRdb retains in-frame clones only, with some absent. The table includes some 270,000 clones, 13% to 15% detected once. The sample consisted of naive CD4+ T cells from blood. These receptors were collected from a woman in her forties in good health. Each CDR3 is given with its conserved first and last residue. Fields, in order: D gene, J gene, clone size, V gene, CDR3 protein, CDR3 DNA. A D gene is named only where the DNA matches it firmly. Not every row has a clone size; where given, it reads once, few, many or a size class.

D: NA; J: TRBJ2-3; size: few; V: TRBV5-1; CDR3: CASSRAPSSTQYF; DNA: TGCGCCAGCAGCCGAGCTCCCTCAAGTACGCAGTATTTT
D: NA; J: TRBJ2-5; size: few; V: TRBV2; CDR3: CASIWRDLQETQYF; DNA: TGTGCCAGCATCTGGCGGGACCTCCAAGAGACCCAGTACTTC
D: NA; J: TRBJ2-7; size: few; V: TRBV2; CDR3: CASSADREQYF; DNA: TGTGCCAGCAGTGCGGACCGGGAACAGTACTTC
D: TRBD1; J: TRBJ2-2; size: few; V: TRBV19; CDR3: CASKLQGPGELFF; DNA: TGTGCCAGTAAACTACAGGGGCCCGGGGAGCTGTTTTTT
D: TRBD2; J: TRBJ2-7; size: NA; V: TRBV5-6; CDR3: CASSLGRGGWEQYF; DNA: TGTGCCAGCAGCTTGGGGCGGGGGGGCTGGGAGCAGTACTTC
D: NA; J: TRBJ1-1; size: NA; V: TRBV20-1; CDR3: CSAGENTEAFF; DNA: TGCAGTGCCGGAGAGAACACTGAAGCTTTCTTT
D: TRBD2; J: TRBJ2-5; size: few; V: TRBV19; CDR3: CASSLAGFQETQYF; DNA: TGTGCCAGTAGCCTAGCGGGTTTCCAAGAGACCCAGTACTTC
D: TRBD2; J: TRBJ2-1; size: NA; V: TRBV25-1; CDR3: CASRSPGWGGSNEQFF; DNA: TGTGCCAGCAGGTCCCCGGGGTGGGGGGGGAGCAATGAGCAGTTCTTC
D: NA; J: TRBJ1-5; size: NA; V: TRBV7-9; CDR3: CASSLAGRSNQPQHF; DNA: TGTGCCAGCAGCTTAGCAGGGAGGAGCAATCAGCCCCAGCATTTT
D: NA; J: TRBJ1-1; size: few; V: TRBV6-1; CDR3: CASSLTWESEAFF; DNA: TGTGCCAGCAGTTTGACTTGGGAGTCTGAAGCTTTCTTT
D: NA; J: TRBJ1-1; size: NA; V: TRBV6-5; CDR3: CASSYAPRGGSTEAFF; DNA: TGTGCCAGCAGTTACGCACCGCGGGGGGGTAGCACTGAAGCTTTCTTT
D: TRBD1; J: TRBJ1-1; size: few; V: TRBV28; CDR3: CASSQIDRAMNTEAFF; DNA: TGTGCCAGCAGTCAAATAGACAGGGCTATGAACACTGAAGCTTTCTTT
D: TRBD2; J: TRBJ2-1; size: few; V: TRBV18; CDR3: CASSPLAGGHQTGEQFF; DNA: TGTGCCAGCTCACCACTGGCGGGGGGGCACCAGACGGGAGAGCAGTTCTTC
D: TRBD2; J: TRBJ2-1; size: NA; V: TRBV7-2; CDR3: CASSRTSGGYNEQFF; DNA: TGTGCCAGCAGCCGGACTAGCGGGGGGTACAATGAGCAGTTCTTC
D: TRBD1; J: TRBJ2-3; size: NA; V: TRBV12-5; CDR3: CASAATGFRDRGQGGDTQYF; DNA: TGTGCTAGTGCCGCGACAGGATTCCGGGACAGGGGTCAGGGAGGAGATACGCAGTATTTT
D: TRBD2; J: TRBJ2-3; size: few; V: TRBV9; CDR3: CASSADLSGGAGWATDTQYF; DNA: TGTGCCAGCAGCGCGGACCTTAGCGGGGGGGCCGGGTGGGCCACAGATACGCAGTATTTT
D: NA; J: TRBJ1-2; size: few; V: TRBV10-3; CDR3: CAIREHISLRGPSYGYTF; DNA: TGTGCCATCAGAGAACATATATCTCTCAGGGGACCGTCCTATGGCTACACCTTC
D: TRBD1; J: TRBJ1-5; size: NA; V: TRBV18; CDR3: CASSPGTDQPQHF; DNA: TGTGCCAGCTCACCCGGGACAGATCAGCCCCAGCATTTT
D: NA; J: TRBJ2-1; size: few; V: TRBV6-5; CDR3: CASSSGGPVPQYEQFF; DNA: TGTGCCAGCAGTTCCGGGGGGCCGGTGCCGCAATATGAGCAGTTCTTC
D: NA; J: TRBJ2-7; size: few; V: TRBV6-6; CDR3: CASSYSSIGTTFGQYF; DNA: TGTGCCAGCAGTTACTCGAGTATCGGGACAACCTTTGGGCAGTACTTC
D: TRBD1; J: TRBJ1-4; size: NA; V: TRBV4-1; CDR3: CASSRDEWTGYEKLFF; DNA: TGCGCCAGCAGCCGGGACGAATGGACAGGGTATGAAAAACTGTTTTTT
D: NA; J: TRBJ1-1; size: few; V: TRBV15; CDR3: CATSSQGNTEAFF; DNA: TGTGCCACCAGCAGCCAGGGGAACACTGAAGCTTTCTTT
D: TRBD1; J: TRBJ2-7; size: NA; V: TRBV19; CDR3: CATLSIGDRGDF; DNA: TGTGCCACCTTATCAATAGGGGACAGGGGAGATTTC
D: NA; J: TRBJ2-3; size: few; V: TRBV7-9; CDR3: CASSPGTRSTDTQYF; DNA: TGTGCCAGCAGCCCCGGGACTCGGTCCACAGATACGCAGTATTTT
D: TRBD1; J: TRBJ2-3; size: NA; V: TRBV5-1; CDR3: CASSLGQDFASTDTQYF; DNA: TGCGCCAGCAGCCTGGGACAGGACTTCGCTAGCACAGATACGCAGTATTTT
D: NA; J: TRBJ1-6; size: NA; V: TRBV9; CDR3: CASSVTASSYNSPLHF; DNA: TGTGCCAGCAGCGTAACAGCAAGCTCCTATAATTCACCCCTCCACTTT
D: TRBD1; J: TRBJ1-2; size: few; V: TRBV7-9; CDR3: CASSPTGEYGYTF; DNA: TGTGCCAGCAGCCCGACAGGGGAATATGGCTACACCTTC
D: TRBD1; J: TRBJ1-6; size: few; V: TRBV5-1; CDR3: CASSSRGPNSPLHF; DNA: TGCGCCAGCAGCTCCAGGGGGCCTAATTCACCCCTCCACTTT
D: NA; J: TRBJ1-2; size: few; V: TRBV5-1; CDR3: CASSPRDYGYTF; DNA: TGCGCCAGCAGCCCCCGGGACTATGGCTACACCTTC
D: NA; J: TRBJ1-6; size: NA; V: TRBV15; CDR3: CATSIQGNNSPLHF; DNA: TGTGCCACCAGCATACAGGGAAATAATTCACCCCTCCACTTT
D: TRBD1; J: TRBJ1-2; size: few; V: TRBV7-9; CDR3: CASRIEGTDNYGYTF; DNA: TGTGCCAGCAGAATAGAAGGGACAGATAACTATGGCTACACCTTC
D: NA; J: TRBJ1-1; size: few; V: TRBV5-1; CDR3: CASSLGQALEAFF; DNA: TGCGCCAGCAGCTTGGGACAGGCTTTGGAAGCTTTCTTT
D: TRBD1; J: TRBJ1-6; size: few; V: TRBV2; CDR3: CAARQGSDSPLHF; DNA: TGTGCCGCAAGACAGGGCTCGGATTCACCCCTCCACTTT
D: NA; J: TRBJ2-5; size: NA; V: TRBV19; CDR3: CASTTRASPAGETQYF; DNA: TGTGCCAGTACCACACGGGCTAGCCCTGCTGGGGAGACCCAGTACTTC
D: NA; J: TRBJ2-1; size: NA; V: TRBV1; CDR3: CTSMSSGGLYNEQFF; DNA: TGCACCAGCATGTCTAGCGGGGGGTTATACAATGAGCAGTTCTTC
D: TRBD2; J: TRBJ2-3; size: NA; V: TRBV5-4; CDR3: CASSGFIAGELTDTQYF; DNA: TGTGCCAGCAGCGGATTCATAGCGGGAGAACTCACAGATACGCAGTATTTT
D: NA; J: TRBJ1-2; size: few; V: TRBV5-1; CDR3: CASSLETVDYGYTF; DNA: TGCGCCAGCAGCTTGGAGACAGTTGACTATGGCTACACCTTC
D: NA; J: TRBJ1-6; size: few; V: TRBV7-2; CDR3: CASSLDAGGPLHF; DNA: TGTGCCAGCAGCTTAGATGCGGGTGGACCCCTCCACTTT
D: NA; J: TRBJ1-1; size: NA; V: TRBV27; CDR3: CASSLRENTEAFF; DNA: TGTGCCAGCAGTTTACGGGAGAACACTGAAGCTTTCTTT
D: TRBD1; J: TRBJ2-3; size: few; V: TRBV7-7; CDR3: CASSLGTGQGDTQYF; DNA: TGTGCCAGCAGCTTAGGGACGGGACAGGGGGATACGCAGTATTTT
D: NA; J: TRBJ1-1; size: few; V: TRBV13; CDR3: CASSLIVTGQRPEAFF; DNA: TGTGCCAGCAGCTTAATTGTGACCGGACAACGTCCTGAAGCTTTCTTT
D: TRBD1; J: TRBJ2-5; size: few; V: TRBV5-1; CDR3: CASSTDREETQYF; DNA: TGCGCCAGCAGCACGGACAGGGAAGAGACCCAGTACTTC
D: NA; J: TRBJ2-5; size: NA; V: TRBV5-6; CDR3: CASRLDRETQYF; DNA: TGTGCCAGCAGGCTAGACCGTGAGACCCAGTACTTC
D: NA; J: TRBJ1-1; size: NA; V: TRBV7-2; CDR3: CASSSYRDTEAFF; DNA: TGTGCCAGCAGTTCATACAGGGATACTGAAGCTTTCTTT
D: NA; J: TRBJ2-3; size: few; V: TRBV18; CDR3: CASSPATGTDTQYF; DNA: TGTGCCAGCTCACCCGCGACAGGCACAGATACGCAGTATTTT
D: NA; J: TRBJ2-4; size: NA; V: TRBV10-2; CDR3: CASSESGQGLLSHF; DNA: TGCGCCAGCAGTGAGTCGGGGCAGGGACTCCTCAGCCACTTC
D: NA; J: TRBJ2-3; size: NA; V: TRBV5-4; CDR3: CAGSGPGDTQYF; DNA: TGTGCCGGGTCAGGGCCCGGAGATACGCAGTATTTT
D: NA; J: TRBJ2-5; size: few; V: TRBV18; CDR3: CASSPQYQETQYF; DNA: TGTGCCAGCTCACCTCAGTACCAAGAGACCCAGTACTTC
D: TRBD1; J: TRBJ1-5; size: few; V: TRBV19; CDR3: CASSARTGGIGNQPQHF; DNA: TGTGCCAGTAGTGCGCGTACAGGGGGCATAGGCAATCAGCCCCAGCATTTT
D: TRBD1; J: TRBJ1-4; size: few; V: TRBV19; CDR3: CASWDRHNEKLFF; DNA: TGTGCCAGCTGGGACAGACATAATGAAAAACTGTTTTTT
D: NA; J: TRBJ2-7; size: NA; V: TRBV2; CDR3: CASSAFGYEQYF; DNA: TGTGCCAGCAGTGCTTTCGGCTACGAGCAGTACTTC
D: NA; J: TRBJ2-2; size: NA; V: TRBV19; CDR3: CASRTGFNTGELFF; DNA: TGTGCCAGTAGGACAGGTTTCAACACCGGGGAGCTGTTTTTT
D: NA; J: TRBJ2-2; size: NA; V: TRBV7-9; CDR3: CASSLAEGTGELFF; DNA: TGTGCCAGCAGCTTAGCCGAGGGTACCGGGGAGCTGTTTTTT
D: NA; J: TRBJ1-1; size: NA; V: TRBV6-6; CDR3: CASSYRRENTEAFF; DNA: TGTGCCAGCAGTTACCGGAGGGAGAACACTGAAGCTTTCTTT
D: TRBD1; J: TRBJ2-3; size: NA; V: TRBV6-1; CDR3: CASSRTGGRTDTQYF; DNA: TGTGCCAGCAGTCGGACAGGGGGACGCACAGATACGCAGTATTTT
D: NA; J: TRBJ2-5; size: few; V: TRBV27; CDR3: CASSSVRAVLRDQYF; DNA: TGTGCCAGCAGTTCAGTCAGAGCGGTTCTCCGCGACCAGTACTTC
D: TRBD1; J: TRBJ2-7; size: NA; V: TRBV7-2; CDR3: CASSSARDRERDEQYF; DNA: TGTGCCAGCAGCTCTGCTCGGGACAGGGAGAGGGACGAGCAGTACTTC
D: NA; J: TRBJ1-4; size: few; V: TRBV14; CDR3: CASSPNAMYSGKLFF; DNA: TGTGCCAGCAGCCCTAACGCAATGTACTCGGGAAAACTGTTTTTT
D: NA; J: TRBJ1-2; size: few; V: TRBV10-3; CDR3: CAISEERTATTNYGYTF; DNA: TGTGCCATCAGTGAGGAAAGGACAGCAACTACTAACTATGGCTACACCTTC
D: TRBD2; J: TRBJ2-7; size: NA; V: TRBV6-5; CDR3: CASRVGLAGSYEQYF; DNA: TGTGCCAGCAGAGTGGGACTAGCGGGCTCCTACGAGCAGTACTTC